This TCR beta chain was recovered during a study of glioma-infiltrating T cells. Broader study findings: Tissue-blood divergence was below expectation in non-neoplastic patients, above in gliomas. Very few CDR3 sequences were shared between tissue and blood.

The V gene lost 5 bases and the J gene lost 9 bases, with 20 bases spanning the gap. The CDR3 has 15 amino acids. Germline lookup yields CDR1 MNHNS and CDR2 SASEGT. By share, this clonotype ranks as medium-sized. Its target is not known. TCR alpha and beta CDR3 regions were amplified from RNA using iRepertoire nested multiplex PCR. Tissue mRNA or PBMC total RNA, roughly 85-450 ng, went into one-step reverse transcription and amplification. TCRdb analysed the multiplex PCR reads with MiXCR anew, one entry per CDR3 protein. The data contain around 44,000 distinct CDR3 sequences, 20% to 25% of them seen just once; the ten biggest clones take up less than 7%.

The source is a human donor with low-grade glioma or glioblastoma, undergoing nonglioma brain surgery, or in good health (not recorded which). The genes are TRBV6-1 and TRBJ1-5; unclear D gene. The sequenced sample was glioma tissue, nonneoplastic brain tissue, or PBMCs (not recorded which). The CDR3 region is CASSPREELSGPQHF. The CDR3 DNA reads TGTGCCAGCAGTCCACGGGAGGAATTATCAGGGCCCCAGCATTTT.